This T cell receptor beta chain was sequenced in a study of cytomegalovirus exposure and HLA in healthy donors (dated by TCRdb to about 2017). Study-level background: In an earlier analysis of about 560 of the donors, 250 to 350 Gb of sequence data and 100 million or so unique TCR beta sequences from roughly 180 million T cells were reported. Across about 380 genotyped donors of the cohort, an average of roughly 200,000 unique TCR beta nucleotide sequences per donor were sequenced, and approximately 19% of those sequences were non-productive. Of the roughly 410 genotyped donors, less than 85% were placed in the genetic ancestry cluster associated with self-reported Caucasian donors. In the later analysis, no new phenotypic data were used to find candidate immune exposures; instead, reliance was placed on TCR beta sequences and their occurrence across donors. The study combined high-throughput TCR immunosequencing, statistical association of individual TCRs with disease status, and machine learning to predict cytomegalovirus infection status. A later analysis re-analyzed previously published TCR beta repertoires from 660 or so donors and added high-resolution HLA genotyping to study TCR occurrence patterns. Besides the first cohort of 666 subjects, a separate validation cohort made up of over 95 different subjects was used. Typing coverage varied by locus: 629-630 donors for A, B, C, DRB1 and DQB1; approximately 500 for DQA1; over 600 for DPA1; approximately 450 for DPB1. The study was designed to test whether signatures of past pathogen exposure could be identified by cataloging public T cell receptors. Both class I and class II loci were covered by HLA typing, at four-digit resolution. Donor age, sex, ethnicity and CMV serostatus were compiled together with the repertoire data. An early release covering roughly 600 HLA-typed donors comprised approximately 300 gigabases of sequencing data and 85 million to 100 million unique TCR sequences. A later genetic analysis took genome-wide SNP genotypes for about three fifths of the roughly 700 donors and used that subset as a discovery cohort. Several DR-DQ haplotypes were treated as single units for association and clustering because of strong linkage in the cohort. The study used immunosequencing to profile the T cell repertoires of 600 to 850 subjects and linked those repertoires to cytomegalovirus serostatus. All discovery cohort repertoires had been generated on a single sequencing platform. An earlier analysis of around 640 of the donors used high-throughput TCR beta sequencing to judge whether each TCR beta V gene segment behaved as functional or pseudogenic.

The protocol used for the library was the immunoSEQ multiplex PCR assay. A mixture of 60 forward primers for TCR Vbeta segments and 13 reverse primers for TCR Jbeta segments was used in the multiplex PCR. Amplification of the CDR3 region of rearranged TCR beta genes was performed with a multiplex PCR assay on genomic DNA. The Illumina HiSeq System was used to sequence the amplified TCR beta libraries as 87-base-pair reads. The paper's processing steps were these. A later analysis counted tens of millions of unique TCR beta chains across the 500 to 850 repertoires, and approximately 11 million of these chains were shared by at least two donors. To remove PCR and sequencing errors, raw reads were error-corrected and collapsed into unique sequences using a nearest-neighbor algorithm that merged closely related sequences. V, D and J gene segments were assigned by aligning CDR3 sequences to IMGT reference sequences. For a sequence to be retained, at least a six-nucleotide match to both a V gene segment and a J gene segment was required. Rearrangements were called productive when the CDR3 lacked stop codons and stayed in frame with V and J; all others were non-productive. CDR3 was defined according to IMGT convention as the region running from the second conserved V-encoded cysteine to the conserved J-encoded phenylalanine. The earlier analysis of 550 to 650 of the donors excluded any sequence lacking an unambiguous match to a single V gene segment. In an earlier analysis of a few hundred of the donors, V segments were called functional above 56.7% productive rearrangements and were called segregating when the between-donor standard deviation exceeded 5%. A statistical classification framework was developed to diagnose cytomegalovirus status using the catalog of TCR beta chain sequences. In a later analysis, V and J genes were assigned by comparing TCR nucleotide sequences against IMGT/GENE-DB human TR gene sequences. A later analysis assigned CDR3 sequences and most-parsimonious VDJ recombination scenarios with the TCRdist pipeline. In a later analysis, each TCR beta chain was defined by its CDR3 amino acid sequence together with its V-gene family, and reads without a unique V-gene family were excluded. As a way to deal with suspected cross-contamination and a sequencing artifact, a later analysis dropped 640 or so nucleotide sequences that were highly shared and had low generation probability. For each public chain, a later analysis derived a clonal expansion index from normalized ranks of inferred template counts within each repertoire. In a later analysis, generation probabilities were computed with a VDJ recombination model fitted to out-of-frame rearrangements, and the resulting probabilities were checked against IGoR. In a later analysis, TCR-TCR, TCR-HLA and TCR-CMV co-occurrence was scored with hypergeometric tests, and a repertoire-size bias correction was applied to TCR pairs. A later analysis estimated false discovery rates by permuting HLA or CMV assignments 20 times. In a later analysis, co-occurring TCRs were grouped using DBSCAN, and TCRdist sequence similarity was added for clustering within HLA-allele-positive subsets. Repertoires with fewer than 30,000 or more than 120,000 public chains were left out of co-occurrence clustering, as were four to six repertoires with anomalous nucleotide sharing. The clones in this table, taken by TCRdb from immuneACCESS, are in-frame only. Not every clone is retained; where verified, under half of the shortfall comes from an unresolved V gene, and the cause of the rest is unknown. The V and J calls and clone size are taken from that table; D and trimming were inferred from the DNA. This sample has about 130,000 clones in its table, and approximately 80% of those were observed once. The top ten hold approximately 1.7% of the sample.

Reading the germline V gene gives CDR1 SGHAT and CDR2 FQNNGV. V and J are trimmed by 5 bases and 3 bases, and the gene matches miss 6 bases of the junction. The CDR3 numbers 16 residues from cysteine through phenylalanine. Only the CDR3 part of the read is kept: 48 bases, read in frame from the first base. What the work shows at the level of the full study, not this receptor alone: In a later analysis, TCR association rates were found to vary across HLA loci, with the most associated TCRs seen for DRB1 alleles and the fewest for HLA-C alleles. Most CMV-associated TCR beta chains appeared to be HLA-restricted in a later analysis, and the HLA associations seemed to be driven largely by CMV exposure. A later analysis reported that several top co-occurrence clusters appeared linked to parvovirus B19, influenza, CMV and Epstein-Barr virus. The sequencing pipeline was judged likely to have produced a cluster of highly shared sequence variants as a technical artifact. Presence/absence analyses assumed roughly uniform sequencing depth across donors, an assumption that may not hold. Three of the identified cytomegalovirus-associated TCR beta chains were confirmed in vitro to be specific for cytomegalovirus antigens. While some public TCRs were present in many individuals, most TCR sequences turned up only very rarely across donors. Because HLA typing was missing for some donors at each locus, association tests included only the typed subset. Linkage disequilibrium might explain the correlated functional status among segregating V segments, but an unknown experimental factor could not be excluded. A further reported finding was that TCR beta sequences accurately predicted the HLA-A and HLA-B alleles for most subjects in the first cohort. The authors suggested that the approach could potentially be extended to other disease states and immunological phenotypes. In both the original and validation cohorts, the classifier was reported to diagnose cytomegalovirus status with high specificity and sensitivity. Compared with the approximately 670-donor mean, donors in an Asian-associated ancestry cluster had fewer N-insertions in productive TCRs, according to a later genetic analysis. The earlier analysis of approximately 540 of the donors excluded seventeen rarely observed V segments, including chromosome 9 orphons, because counts were too low. In the study, around 150 TCR beta chains were listed as associated with cytomegalovirus. For the cohort, immune exposure information was limited to CMV serostatus. In a later analysis, HLA-associated TCR beta chains were found to be more clonally expanded and to have lower generation probabilities than equally common non-associated chains. Specific HLA alleles were associated with 18,000 or so TCR beta sequences at a false discovery rate of 0.05 in a later analysis. When HLA alleles, especially DR and DQ, strongly co-occurred, TCR associations were difficult to assign to individual alleles. The cohort was sequenced for TCR beta chains only, and without alpha or paired-chain data the features that could be detected were limited. An earlier analysis of approximately 570 of the donors showed that most TCR beta V segments appeared in productive rearrangements either about 87% or about 30% of the time, which broadly matched IMGT annotations. A later genetic analysis associated a missense DCLRE1C variant with V-gene and J-gene trimming of TCR beta chains, and an independent cohort replicated the association. Because the 87-base-pair reads could not distinguish some IMGT-functional V segments, including TRBV6-2 and TRBV6-3, those segments were excluded.

In its sample, this clone was seen once. Its specific antigen is unknown. There are no base qualities to consult, and no much larger clone falls within one base. The cohort was made up of roughly 670 healthy bone marrow donors. At the time of sampling, every cohort member was nominally healthy, though immune exposures that went unrecorded were likely present. The donor was CMV seronegative and belonged to the group of over 350 seronegative cohort members. Every donor gave a peripheral blood sample, and the peripheral blood mononuclear cells from that sample were used for TCR beta sequencing. The Qiagen DNeasy Blood Extraction Kit was used to extract genomic DNA from the blood cell samples.

The receptor chain draws on TRBV11-2 and TRBJ2-2; the junction holds 10 bases that match TRBD2. This receptor was taken from a woman aged 35 to 49 in good health and CMV-seronegative. The source material was PBMCs. CDR3 reads: CASSPRLAGDTGELFF. The base sequence is TGTGCCAGCAGCCCGCGACTAGCGGGTGACACCGGGGAGCTGTTTTTT.